One T cell receptor beta chain is described in this entry. Other DNA sequences in the sample encode the same CDR3. The naive CD8 fraction comprised CD45RO-negative cells positively selected for CCR7 and excluded terminally differentiated effector memory CD45RA+ cells. The sample belongs to a study of shared clonotypes between healthy human individuals. The table came from immunoSEQ multiplex PCR; TCRdb's copy has only in-frame clones and leaves some out. In the table there are 800,000 or so clones, about 97% of which are singletons. Material: naive CD8+ T cells sorted from blood. The sequence was collected from a man between 25 and 39 years old in good health.

The CDR3 DNA follows: TGTGCCAGCAGCCAACTAGCGGGAGCTTACAATGAGCAGTTCTTC. Its protein product is CASSQLAGAYNEQFF. The V call is TRBV7-8, the J call TRBJ2-1, with 11 positions matching TRBD2. The CDR3 extends over 15 amino acids. Germline lookup yields CDR1 SGHVS and CDR2 FQNEAQ. J was trimmed by 4 bases and V by 5 bases; bases with no gene match: 4.